This record concerns one T cell receptor beta chain sequence. Its antigen is undetermined. Per the germline V gene, CDR1 is MNHEY and CDR2 is SVGEGT. V dropped 1 base and J dropped 13; count of bases not matched to a gene: 5. The CDR3 spans 14 residues. The table came from immunoSEQ multiplex PCR; TCRdb's copy has only in-frame clones and leaves some out. The sample carries 150,000 to 200,000 clones, around 92% recorded once. The data were taken from a study of T cell responses to AZD1222 COVID-19 vaccine. Study-wide points: With dominance at 160-218 and 743-854, vaccine-associated CD4 TCRs spanned spike. Of spike-specific TCRs, nearly half reportedly target regions left unmutated in variants. White British ancestry dominated among donors, who included more females, and clonal diversity was possibly underestimated.

The sample was peripheral blood, taken on day 0 of MenACWY control vaccination. The clonotype was recovered from an adult in good health. The rearrangement uses TRBV6-2 or TRBV6-3 and TRBJ2-1; 12 positions agree with TRBD2. Here the CDR3 reads CASSYFGTSGPQFF. The DNA for the CDR3 is TGTGCCAGCAGTTACTTCGGGACTAGCGGGCCCCAGTTCTTC.